Below, 29 T cell receptor beta chains from the same sample are listed, as sequenced in a study of cytomegalovirus exposure and HLA in healthy donors. PCR amplification relied on 60 Vbeta primers (plus 13 Jbeta primers). The data were produced by immunoSEQ multiplex PCR, yet TCRdb's version contains in-frame clones alone and is incomplete. Here the sample spans over 150,000 clones, more than 70% being singletons. Sequenced input: PBMCs. Receptors originate from a boy between 2 and 10 years old in good health and CMV-seronegative.

The chain links TRBV5-1 to TRBJ1-1, with 8 nucleotides matching TRBD1. The V gene end was trimmed by 4 bases and the J gene end by 1 base; junction bases not matched to a gene: 0. The CDR3 has 13 residues. CDR1 SGHRS and CDR2 YFSETQ come from the germline V gene. The CDR3 region has the DNA TGCGCCAGCAGCGGACAGGGGAACACTGAAGCTTTCTTT. As protein: CASSGQGNTEAFF.

For the CDR3, the DNA is TGCGCCAGCAGCCAAGTAGACACCACGGAGCCCCAGCATTTT. Translation: CASSQVDTTEPQHF. The chain recombines TRBV4-1 with TRBJ1-5; D not resolved. V was clipped by 1 base and J by 8 bases, with 12 bases between them. This CDR3 has 14 residues. CDR1 and CDR2 from the germline V gene are MGHRA and YSYEKL.

V usage is TRBV19 and J usage is TRBJ2-2; 7 bases are a match to TRBD2. The CDR3 is 16 amino acids. Germline V gene data show CDR1 as LNHDA and CDR2 as SQIVND (reference sequence). The V segment lost 4 bases and the J segment 5 bases; nucleotides outside the gene matches: 10. The CDR3 coding sequence is TGTGCCAGTAGTACGCCGACTAGCAGATTGACCGGGGAGCTGTTTTTT. Residues: CASSTPTSRLTGELFF.

The J gene is TRBJ2-2, the V gene TRBV11-3; 8 bases line up with TRBD2. This CDR3 region has 16 residues. Germline CDR1 SGHNT, CDR2 YENEEA. J lost 4 bases, V lost 5 bases, and 9 bases had no gene match. CDR3 residues: CASSPATSGPTGELFF. The CDR3 nucleotides are TGTGCCAGCAGCCCGGCCACTAGCGGACCCACCGGGGAGCTGTTTTTT.

This clone was observed a single time. The rearrangement joins TRBV27 to TRBJ1-2; 9 bases map to TRBD1. The CDR3 covers 14 residues. The V segment lost 5 bases and the J segment 7 bases; nucleotides outside the gene matches: 8. The germline V gene has CDR1 MNHEY and CDR2 SMNVEV (reference sequence). In nucleotides, the CDR3 is TGTGCCAGCAGTCCATCTACAGGGGGCGGTGGCTACACCTTC. As protein: CASSPSTGGGGYTF.

The chain links TRBV7-3 to TRBJ2-2, with D possibly matching TRBD1 (5 bases). The CDR3 runs to 14 residues. The V end lost 3 bases, the J end lost 6 bases, and 11 bases lay between the germline ends. Germline V lookup: CDR1 SGHTA, CDR2 FQGTGA. CDR3 sequence reads: CASSFQGRSGELFF. CDR3 nucleotide sequence: TGTGCCAGCAGCTTCCAGGGTAGATCCGGGGAGCTGTTTTTT.

CDR3 bases: TGTGCCAGCAGCCCCCGGGGGAGGAACACTGAAGCTTTCTTT. It codes for CASSPRGRNTEAFF. The chain combines TRBV7-8 with TRBJ1-1; a possible D gene is TRBD1 (5 bases). The CDR3 consists of 14 residues. Germline CDR1 and CDR2: SGHVS and FQNEAQ. Trimming left V 5 bases short and J 1 base short, with 11 bases between.

This sequence joins TRBV12-5 and TRBJ1-1; D is unclear. This CDR3 is 12 amino acids long. From germline, CDR1 is LGHNT and CDR2 FRNRAP. V was clipped by 1 base and J by 6 bases, with 6 bases between them. The CDR3 DNA reads as TGTGCTAGTGGTTTGGGTAGTGCTGAAGCTTTCTTT. Translating it yields CASGLGSAEAFF.

The rearrangement uses TRBV6-1 and TRBJ2-3, with no clear D. Germline-derived CDR1 and CDR2 are MNHNS and SASEGT. Trimming removed 2 bases at V and 4 bases at J, with 7 bases between. This CDR3 is 13 amino acids long. The CDR3 reads CASSETSADTQYF. Written as DNA, the CDR3 is TGTGCCAGCAGTGAAACAAGCGCAGATACGCAGTATTTT.

This sequence joins TRBV15 and TRBJ2-1; D might be TRBD1 (6 bases). Germline V CDR1 and CDR2: LNHNV, YYDKDF (reference sequence). Trimming removed 0 bases from V and 0 bases from J, with 15 bases in between. The CDR3 has 18 residues. The CDR3 protein is CATSREPRQVSSYNEQFF. The DNA for the CDR3 is TGTGCCACCAGCAGAGAACCTCGACAGGTGAGCTCCTACAATGAGCAGTTCTTC.

The rearrangement uses TRBV4-1 and TRBJ1-6; the D gene is possibly TRBD1 (5 bases). CDR1 MGHRA and CDR2 YSYEKL come from the germline V gene. CDR3 length: 16 residues. V lost 1 base and J 2 bases, leaving 9 bases between the germline ends. The CDR3, as DNA: TGCGCCAGCAGCCAAGCAGGGATCCCCTATAATTCACCCCTCCACTTT. This codes for CASSQAGIPYNSPLHF.

A few counts support this clone. The chain carries TRBV29-1 and TRBJ2-3, with TRBD1 identical over 9 bases. CDR3 length: 14 amino acids. CDR1 is SQVTM, CDR2 ANQGSEA, per germline. As DNA, the CDR3 is TGCAGTTGGGAGAACAGGGGGCATGCAGATACGCAGTATTTT. It is translated as CSWENRGHADTQYF.

This clone was detected only a few times. The chain has TRBV27 and TRBJ1-1; 11 nucleotides match TRBD1. There are 13 residues in the CDR3. The germline CDR1 and CDR2 sequences are MNHEY and SMNVEV (reference sequence). J lost 4 bases, V lost 6 bases, and 1 base had no gene match. CDR3 nucleotide sequence: TGTGCCAGCAGGGGGACAGGGGGCACTGAAGCTTTCTTT. Translated: CASRGTGGTEAFF.

The chain carries TRBV12-5 and TRBJ2-5; 8 bases line up with TRBD1. The CDR3 totals 15 residues. Germline-derived CDR1 and CDR2 are LGHNT and FRNRAP. The trim removed 4 bases at V and 0 bases at J, leaving 4 bases unmatched. CDR3 loop: CASGSDRVNQETQYF. CDR3 sequence (DNA): TGTGCTAGTGGTTCGGACAGGGTCAACCAAGAGACCCAGTACTTC.

The chain recombines TRBV20-1 with TRBJ2-5; 10 bases fit TRBD1. The CDR3 totals 10 residues. CDR1 and CDR2 (germline): DFQATT, SNEGSKA (reference sequence). V shed 5 bases, J shed 12 bases, and the junction held 3 bases outside the gene matches. CDR3 amino acids: CSAGGTGEYF. The CDR3 bases are TGCAGTGCTGGGGGGACAGGGGAGTACTTC.

The chain combines TRBV11-3 with TRBJ2-2, with a possible D match to TRBD1 (5 bases). In germline, CDR1 is SGHNT, CDR2 YENEEA. The V gene lost 1 base and the J gene lost 1 base, with 7 bases spanning the gap. The CDR3 runs to 15 residues. The CDR3 sequence: CASSLGQKNTGELFF. The DNA of the CDR3 is TGTGCCAGCAGCTTAGGACAGAAGAACACCGGGGAGCTGTTTTTT.

This clone was seen a single time. This chain uses TRBV5-1 with TRBJ1-5, with D perhaps TRBD1 (5 bases). Germline CDR1 is SGHRS and CDR2 is YFSETQ. V was trimmed by 7 bases and J by 7 bases, leaving 12 bases between them. CDR3 size: 12 residues. CDR3 bases: TGCGCCAGCCGCCAGGGAAGGCAGCCCCAGCATTTT. Translating gives CASRQGRQPQHF.

The gene calls are TRBV5-4 and TRBJ2-2; TRBD1 is a possible D gene (5 bases). Trimming took 2 bases from V and 2 from J, leaving 10 bases between them. This CDR3 contains 15 residues. Germline V CDR1 and CDR2: SGHNT, YYREEE (reference sequence). The CDR3 coding sequence is TGTGCCAGCAGCTTTTCTGGGGCTAACACCGGGGAGCTGTTTTTT. The encoded protein is CASSFSGANTGELFF.

The chain employs TRBV5-4 and TRBJ1-5; possibly TRBD1 for D (5 bases). The germline CDR1 and CDR2 sequences are SGHNT and YYREEE (reference sequence). V dropped 1 base and J dropped 4 bases, with 9 bases sitting between them. The CDR3 has 14 residues. CDR3 amino acids: CASSLSPGNQPQHF. The DNA of the CDR3 is TGTGCCAGCAGCTTGTCGCCAGGGAATCAGCCCCAGCATTTT.

This sequence joins TRBV11-2 and TRBJ2-1; D is possibly TRBD2 (6 bases). The germline V gene has CDR1 SGHAT and CDR2 FQNNGV. The V end lost 1 base, the J end lost 2 bases, and 9 bases lay between the germline ends. The CDR3 totals 15 residues. The CDR3, as DNA: TGTGCCAGCAGCTTAGCGGGAGCTGCCTACAATGAGCAGTTCTTC. Translated: CASSLAGAAYNEQFF. Complete variable domain (other parts from reference TRBV11-2 and TRBJ2-1): EAGVAQSPRYKIIEKRQSVAFWCNPISGHATLYWYQQILGQGPKLLIQFQNNGVVDDSQLPKDRFSAERLKGVDSTLKIQPAKLEDSAVYLCASSLAGAAYNEQFFGPGTRLTVL.

The genes are TRBV10-1 and TRBJ2-1; 12 bases match TRBD1. The V and J ends lost 6 bases and 8 bases, in that order; junction bases with no gene match: 5. The CDR3 runs to 14 residues. Germline V gene sequence: CDR1 WNHNN, CDR2 SYGVQD (reference sequence). CDR3 DNA sequence: TGCGCCAGCAGCCTTGGGACAGGGGGCGATGAGCAGTTCTTC. Protein product: CASSLGTGGDEQFF.

The chain links TRBV9 to TRBJ2-7; D gene unclear. CDR1 SGDLS and CDR2 YYNGEE come from the germline V gene. V lost 3 bases and J lost 2, with 15 bases in between. The CDR3 has 15 residues. The CDR3 region has the DNA TGTGCCAGCAGCGGGTCAAGAGGCAGCCCCTACGAGCAGTACTTC. Protein product: CASSGSRGSPYEQYF.

The chain recombines TRBV7-2 with TRBJ2-3; possibly TRBD1 for D (6 bases). The V gene's germline CDR1 is SGHTA and CDR2 FQGNSA. This CDR3 comprises 15 residues. Trimming left V 1 base short and J 6 bases short, with 14 bases between. CDR3 region: CASSLDNREFDTQYF. In DNA form, the CDR3 reads TGTGCCAGCAGCTTAGACAACAGGGAGTTCGATACGCAGTATTTT.

This sequence joins TRBV19 and TRBJ2-1; D remains unclear. Germline CDR1 is LNHDA and CDR2 is SQIVND (reference sequence). With 6 bases removed from V and 1 base from J, the gap between germline ends came to 10 bases. This CDR3 is 14 amino acids long. CDR3 coding DNA: TGTGCCAGTAGCATACCGGGTTCCTACAATGAGCAGTTCTTC. Translation: CASSIPGSYNEQFF.

V and J are TRBV7-9 and TRBJ2-1, with 10 bases aligning to TRBD2. Losses at the gene ends were 5 bases for V and 6 bases for J; bases not matched to a gene: 10. Germline V gene lookup returns CDR1 SEHNR and CDR2 FQNEAQ (reference sequence). The CDR3 contains 16 residues. Written as DNA, the CDR3 is TGTGCCAGCAGCCCTGGGTGGCTAGCGGGAGCCAATGAGCAGTTCTTC. Translation gives CASSPGWLAGANEQFF.

This rearrangement joins TRBV7-6 to TRBJ2-1, with TRBD1 identical over 9 bases. Germline assignment: CDR1 SGHVS and CDR2 FNYEAQ. There are 14 residues in the CDR3. V was pared by 5 bases and J by 8 bases, with 7 bases of the junction left unmatched. The CDR3 is CASSIGTGRDEQFF. As DNA, the CDR3 is TGTGCCAGCAGCATCGGGACAGGGAGGGATGAGCAGTTCTTC.

Notes on this clone: The sample has other DNA sequences that encode this CDR3 too. V and J are TRBV5-4 and TRBJ2-1, with 7 bases lining up with TRBD2. V was clipped by 2 bases and J by 2 bases; unmatched bases: 4. CDR3 size: 15 residues. Germline V CDR1 and CDR2: SGHNT, YYREEE (reference sequence). In DNA, the CDR3 is TGTGCCAGCAGCTTACCCGGACTAGCCTACAATGAGCAGTTCTTC. Protein: CASSLPGLAYNEQFF. The variable domain in full, completed from reference TRBV5-4 and TRBJ2-1, reads ETGVTQSPTHLIKTRGQQVTLRCSSQSGHNTVSWYQQALGQGPQFIFQYYREEENGRGNFPPRFSGLQFPNYSSELNVNALELDDSALYLCASSLPGLAYNEQFFGPGTRLTVL.

This clone was recorded a few times. The CDR3 region is CASSGAGIAKNIQYF. In nucleotides, the CDR3 is TGTGCCAGCAGTGGGGCCGGAATAGCCAAAAACATTCAGTACTTC. The V gene is TRBV6-1, the J gene TRBJ2-4; unclear D gene. CDR3 size: 15 residues. Germline assignment: CDR1 MNHNS and CDR2 SASEGT. The germline V and J ends were trimmed by 4 bases and 0 bases, with 10 bases remaining between them.

Here the CDR3 reads CASSFSGGDGYTF. DNA for the CDR3: TGCGCCAGCAGCTTCTCAGGGGGCGATGGCTACACCTTC. The chain links TRBV5-1 to TRBJ1-2; 8 bases are shared with TRBD1. V lost 2 bases and J lost 6; bases outside the gene matches: 3. This CDR3 is built from 13 residues. Germline assignment: CDR1 SGHRS and CDR2 YFSETQ.